These T cell receptor beta chains were read from a single sample in a study of shared clonotypes between healthy human individuals. Assay used: immunoSEQ multiplex PCR; TCRdb lists only in-frame clones, some missing. This sample has about 2.1 million clones, with 90% to 95% found just once. Sequenced: naive CD8+ T cells from PBMCs. The receptors here all came from a man younger than 35 in good health. Some clones in this sample may be carry-over from other donors' samples. The CDR3 runs from the conserved cysteine through the conserved F or W. Each record gives: D gene, J gene, CDR3 length, clone size, V gene, CDR3 DNA, CDR3 protein. A D gene is named only where the DNA matches it firmly. Size is stated for part of the rows, as once, few or many counts, or as a class when the clone is expanded.

>NA|TRBJ2-1|16|NA|TRBV15
TGTGCCACCAGCAGAGCCCGATCCAGCTCCTACAATGAGCAGTTCTTC
CATSRARSSSYNEQFF
>NA|TRBJ1-4|14|NA|TRBV25-1
TGTGCCAGCAGTGAAACAGGCTCTAATGAAAAACTGTTTTTT
CASSETGSNEKLFF
>NA|TRBJ2-7|14|NA|TRBV5-6
TGTGCCAGCAGCTTGGGGCGGGGACCCTACGAGCAGTACTTC
CASSLGRGPYEQYF
>NA|TRBJ2-7|15|NA|TRBV7-9
TGTGCCAGCAGCTTAGGCGCAGGTAGCTCCTACGAGCAGTACTTC
CASSLGAGSSYEQYF
>NA|TRBJ2-3|14|NA|TRBV27
TGTGCCACCCGACCCCGGGGTCGCACAGATACGCAGTATTTT
CATRPRGRTDTQYF
>NA|TRBJ2-7|14|NA|TRBV2
TGTGCCAGCAGTTATGACAGGACGAACTACGAGCAGTACTTC
CASSYDRTNYEQYF
>TRBD2|TRBJ2-1|15|NA|TRBV7-8
TGTGCCAGCAGCCCCACTAGCGGGAGGGCCAATGAGCAGTTCTTC
CASSPTSGRANEQFF
>TRBD2|TRBJ2-3|15|NA|TRBV19
TGTGCCAGTAGCCTCCTAGCGGGAGTGGCAGATACGCAGTATTTT
CASSLLAGVADTQYF
>TRBD1|TRBJ2-7|16|NA|TRBV7-9
TGTGCCAGCAGCGCTCCGACAGGGATTAACTCCTACGAGCAGTACTTC
CASSAPTGINSYEQYF
>NA|TRBJ2-7|13|NA|TRBV19
TGTGCCAGCCAGACAGGAGACTCCTACGAGCAGTACTTC
CASQTGDSYEQYF
>NA|TRBJ2-7|14|NA|TRBV5-1
TGCGCCAGCAGCTTGAGGTCGACCGACTACGAGCAGTACTTC
CASSLRSTDYEQYF
>NA|TRBJ2-1|17|NA|TRBV19
TGTGCCAGTAGTATAGAGGGACTCGCAAGCGGAGACAATGAGCAGTTCTTC
CASSIEGLASGDNEQFF
>TRBD1|TRBJ1-2|14|NA|TRBV5-6
TGTGCCAGCAGCCCGCTGACAGGGACCTATGGCTACACCTTC
CASSPLTGTYGYTF
>TRBD2|TRBJ2-1|15|NA|TRBV5-8
TGTGCCAGCAGCTTGTTGCGGGAGGGCCGGTATGAGCAGTTCTTC
CASSLLREGRYEQFF
>NA|TRBJ2-1|16|NA|TRBV7-3
TGTGCCAGCAGCTCCCTGGGGGTAGGAGCCTACAATGAGCAGTTCTTC
CASSSLGVGAYNEQFF
>NA|TRBJ2-3|16|once|TRBV28
TGTGCCAGCAGGTCATTTGGGGCGGCTAGCACAGATACGCAGTATTTT
CASRSFGAASTDTQYF
>NA|TRBJ1-1|13|NA|TRBV25-1
TGTGCCAGCAGTGAATCGGGGAACACTGAAGCTTTCTTT
CASSESGNTEAFF
>TRBD2|TRBJ2-7|12|NA|TRBV6-1
TGTGCCAGTTTAGCGGGAGCCTACGAGCAGTACTTC
CASLAGAYEQYF
>TRBD1|TRBJ1-1|16|NA|TRBV11-2
TGTGCCAGCAGCTCCCCAAAAGGGACAGGGAACACTGAAGCTTTCTTT
CASSSPKGTGNTEAFF
>TRBD1|TRBJ1-1|12|NA|TRBV7-9
TGTGCCAGTGGACAGGGGAGCACTGAAGCTTTCTTT
CASGQGSTEAFF
>NA|TRBJ1-4|14|NA|TRBV28
TGTGCCAGCAGTCTAACAGGGTGGAATGAAAAACTGTTTTTT
CASSLTGWNEKLFF
>NA|TRBJ2-1|17|NA|TRBV4-3
TGCGCCAGCAGCCAAGAATATCAGCGTCTTACCTACAATGAGCAGTTCTTC
CASSQEYQRLTYNEQFF
>TRBD1|TRBJ1-3|15|NA|TRBV7-6
TGTGCCAGCAGCCAGGACAGGTTTTCTGGAAACACCATATATTTT
CASSQDRFSGNTIYF